The next 4 T cell receptor beta chains were all read from a single sample in a study of cytomegalovirus exposure and HLA in healthy donors. With 60 Vbeta and 13 Jbeta primers, the PCR was carried out. Sequencing used immunoSEQ multiplex PCR; TCRdb keeps in-frame clones, though not all of them. This sample has 160,000 or so clones, with more than 60% found just once. The sequencing input was PBMCs. The source is a man aged 40-55 years in good health and CMV-seronegative.

The V gene is TRBV10-3, the J gene TRBJ2-7, with a weak D call TRBD2 (5 bases). The germline V gene encodes CDR1 ENHRY and CDR2 SYGVKD. The CDR3 length is 14 residues. V was cut by 8 bases and J by 5 bases, with 19 bases left in between. CDR3 protein: CAIVEDPRQDEQYF. The CDR3 DNA reads as TGTGCCATCGTGGAGGACCCAAGGCAGGACGAGCAGTACTTC.

The chain joins TRBV30 to TRBJ1-4; D gene unclear. From germline, CDR1 is GTSNPN and CDR2 SVGIG (reference sequence). This CDR3 contains 14 residues. The ends were cut back, 2 bases at V and 0 bases at J, with 7 bases in the middle. CDR3 amino acids: CAWSFSATNEKLFF. CDR3 coding DNA: TGTGCCTGGAGTTTCAGCGCAACTAATGAAAAACTGTTTTTT.

In its sample, this clone was seen once. The chain recombines TRBV18 with TRBJ2-5, with a tentative D call TRBD2 (7 bases). CDR1 is KGHSH and CDR2 is LQKENI in the germline V gene. This CDR3 contains 14 residues. Trimming took off 3 bases at V and 4 bases at J, with 12 bases between the two ends. The CDR3, as DNA: TGTGCCAGCTCACCGGGGGGGCTGAGAGAGACCCAGTACTTC. Its protein is CASSPGGLRETQYF. Using reference TRBV18 and TRBJ2-5 for the parts outside the CDR3, the full variable domain is NAGVMQNPRHLVRRRGQEARLRCSPMKGHSHVYWYRQLPEEGLKFMVYLQKENIIDESGMPKERFSAEFPKEGPSILRIQQVVRGDSAAYFCASSPGGLRETQYFGPGTRLLVL.

V gene TRBV18 combines with J gene TRBJ1-1; D is ambiguous. V shed 0 bases and J shed 7 bases, with 12 bases lying between them. Looked up from germline, CDR1 is KGHSH and CDR2 is LQKENI. This CDR3 has 14 amino acids. CDR3 sequence (DNA): TGTGCCAGCTCACCACCGGGAGCAAGCTTTGAAGCTTTCTTT. Its protein product is CASSPPGASFEAFF.